This passage covers 11 T cell receptor beta chains from one sample sequenced in a study of CD8+ T cells in alopecia areata. TCR sequencing used cDNA made by reverse transcription of extracted RNA. The protocol was immunoSEQ multiplex PCR, while the TCRdb copy is restricted to in-frame clones and leaves out a portion. The sample holds around 120,000 clones, roughly 66% seen once. The sequencing sample was made of CD4+ T cells sorted from blood. The receptors stem from a human donor in good health.

This clone was counted a few times. The chain links TRBV11-1 to TRBJ1-1, with 7 bases that match TRBD1. In germline, CDR1 is SGHAT, CDR2 FQDESV (reference sequence). CDR3 length: 17 amino acids. V lost 6 bases and J lost 6; bases outside the gene matches: 19. CDR3 amino acids: CASRQTGVRGERAEAFF. The CDR3 bases are TGTGCCAGCAGACAAACAGGGGTTCGCGGGGAGCGAGCTGAAGCTTTCTTT. The full variable domain, with the rest looked up from reference TRBV11-1 and TRBJ1-1, is EAEVAQSPRYKITEKSQAVAFWCDPISGHATLYWYRQILGQGPELLVQFQDESVVDDSQLPKDRFSAERLKGVDSTLKIQPAELGDSAMYLCASRQTGVRGERAEAFFGQGTRLTVV.

The V call is TRBV30, the J call TRBJ1-2, with D uncertain. V was pared by 5 bases and J by 8 bases, with 12 bases between. Germline V gene data show CDR1 as GTSNPN and CDR2 as SVGIG (reference sequence). The CDR3 runs to 11 residues. The DNA for the CDR3 is TGTGCCTGGGGCGGTTTTTGGGGCTACACCTTC. Protein product: CAWGGFWGYTF.

This sequence joins TRBV7-7 and TRBJ2-5; 10 bases fit TRBD2. The CDR3 is 17 residues long. J was trimmed by 0 bases and V by 1 base; bases with no gene match: 5. CDR1 and CDR2 from the germline V gene are SSHAT and FNYEAQ (reference sequence). The CDR3 region is CASSLGASGGDQETQYF. CDR3 bases: TGTGCCAGCAGCTTAGGGGCCAGCGGGGGGGACCAAGAGACCCAGTACTTC.

V gene TRBV11-2 combines with J gene TRBJ1-5; no clear D gene. V lost 1 base and J lost 4, with 8 bases in between. The length of the CDR3 is 14 residues. Germline values: CDR1 SGHAT, CDR2 FQNNGV. DNA for the CDR3: TGTGCCAGCAGCTTAGCAAGCGCAAATCAGCCCCAGCATTTT. Translating gives CASSLASANQPQHF.

This clone has a handful of counts. The chain links TRBV2 to TRBJ1-2; TRBD1 might be the D (5 bases). Trimming stripped 8 bases from V and 5 bases from J, with 6 bases between. Per the germline V gene, CDR1 is SNHLY and CDR2 is FYNNEI. This CDR3 has 10 residues. CDR3 nucleotides: TGTGCCAGCCGACAGTATGGCTACACCTTC. This gives the protein CASRQYGYTF.

The chain is built from TRBV23-1 and TRBJ2-3; TRBD1 matches 8 bases. TRBV23-1 is flagged as an ORF with uncertain function. The CDR3 loop spans 18 amino acids. Germline trimming cut 4 bases from V and 0 bases from J; bases unmatched to any gene: 12. The chain's CDR3 is CASSLRTGIVSSTDTQYF. CDR3 nucleotides: TGCGCCAGCAGTCTTCGGACAGGGATTGTTTCAAGCACAGATACGCAGTATTTT.

The chain recombines TRBV29-1 with TRBJ1-6; 9 bases fit TRBD1. The CDR3 spans 13 residues. Trimming removed 4 bases from V and 9 bases from J; junction bases left unmatched: 4. Germline CDR1 reads SQVTM; CDR2 reads ANQGSEA. CDR3 nucleotide sequence: TGCAGCGTTGCTGAGACAGGGGGTTCACCCCTCCACTTT. This codes for CSVAETGGSPLHF.

The V call is TRBV5-6, the J call TRBJ1-2, with 8 bases fitting TRBD1. Germline V gene lookup returns CDR1 SGHDT and CDR2 YYEEEE. The CDR3 totals 16 residues. The junction had 8 bases not matched to a gene; V was cut back by 0 bases and J by 4 bases. CDR3: CASSLVGQGAAYGYTF. Written as DNA, the CDR3 is TGTGCCAGCAGCTTGGTGGGGCAGGGGGCAGCCTATGGCTACACCTTC. The complete variable domain, with remaining parts taken from reference TRBV5-6 and TRBJ1-2, reads DAGVTQSPTHLIKTRGQQVTLRCSPKSGHDTVSWYQQALGQGPQFIFQYYEEEERQRGNFPDRFSGHQFPNYSSELNVNALLLGDSALYLCASSLVGQGAAYGYTFGSGTRLTVV.

This clone was observed a handful of times. This sequence joins TRBV29-1 and TRBJ2-7; 7 nucleotides match TRBD1. The CDR3 spans 14 residues. CDR1 SQVTM and CDR2 ANQGSEA come from the germline V gene. The ends lost 3 bases at V and 0 bases at J; junction bases unmatched: 5. In DNA form, the CDR3 reads TGCAGCGTTGAGGACAGGAAGGGCTCCTACGAGCAGTACTTC. Protein: CSVEDRKGSYEQYF.

This clone has only a few counts. The chain's CDR3 is CAGNPDRQAYTF. The CDR3 bases are TGCGCCGGGAACCCGGACAGGCAGGCTTACACCTTC. V and J are TRBV10-1 and TRBJ1-2, with TRBD1 identical over 7 bases. CDR1 is WNHNN, CDR2 SYGVQD, per germline (reference sequence). V gave up 11 bases and J gave up 11 bases; unmatched junction bases: 14. The CDR3 length is 12 residues.

The V call is TRBV4-1, the J call TRBJ2-1; no reliable D call. Between the trimmed V and J ends, which lost 4 bases and 4 bases, there was a span of 8 bases. The CDR3 covers 13 residues. The V gene's germline CDR1 is MGHRA and CDR2 YSYEKL. CDR3 sequence: CASSLHAYNEQFF. In DNA form, the CDR3 reads TGCGCCAGCAGCCTGCATGCTTACAATGAGCAGTTCTTC.